This TCR beta chain was sequenced in a study of blood T cell repertoires in COVID-19. Study overall: There were acute and convalescent COVID-19 samples, and they came from the United States, Italy and Spain. From T cells, B-cell-depleted T cells, or PBMCs came the material, which was cDNA or gDNA.

The germline CDR1 and CDR2 sequences are LGHNT and FRNRAP. This CDR3 has 16 amino acids. The trim removed 4 bases at V and 4 bases at J, leaving 6 bases unmatched. In its sample, this clone was seen once. Study processing details: Nucleated cell number was recorded as an estimate derived from reference gene primer amplification. Data came from immunoSEQ multiplex PCR; TCRdb stores just in-frame clones and leaves some out. V and J calls and clone size are those listed in that table; D and trimming were worked out from the DNA. The repertoire holds some 670,000 clones, with 90% as singletons. The sequenced material came from peripheral blood. The chain uses TRBV12-5 and TRBJ1-3; TRBD1 aligns across 11 bases. The sequence was obtained from a woman younger than 35 with acute or convalescent COVID-19. As DNA, the CDR3 is TGTGCTAGTGGTTCGGGACAGGGGGTTACAGGAAACACCATATATTTT. Amino acids: CASGSGQGVTGNTIYF. The complete variable domain, with remaining parts taken from reference TRBV12-5 and TRBJ1-3, reads DARVTQTPRHKVTEMGQEVTMRCQPILGHNTVFWYRQTMMQGLELLAYFRNRAPLDDSGMPKDRFSAEMPDATLATLKIQPSEPRDSAVYFCASGSGQGVTGNTIYFGEGSWLTVV.